The 7 T cell receptor beta chains presented below share a single source sample, sequenced in a study of T cells in Graves' hyperthyroidism and ophthalmopathy. TCR beta CDR3 regions were amplified from RNA transcripts. Researchers ran a first-round RT-PCR on the TCR CDR3 using the HTBI primer set. TCRdb analysed the multiplex PCR reads with MiXCR anew, one entry per CDR3 protein. The sample lists about 290,000 distinct CDR3 sequences; roughly an eighth were seen once. The sequencing sample was made of blood. Every receptor here comes from a woman in her forties with Graves' hyperthyroidism.

The chain is built from TRBV12-3 or TRBV12-4 and TRBJ1-5; 7 nucleotides line up with TRBD1. V lost 6 bases, J lost 1 base, and 9 bases stayed unmatched. The CDR3 has 16 amino acids. The CDR3, as DNA: TGTGCCAGCAGCCTGGGGGGGACAGACAGCAATCAGCCCCAGCATTTT. This translates into CASSLGGTDSNQPQHF.

CDR3 region: CASSIVLAGGADTQYF. The CDR3 DNA is TGTGCCAGCAGCATCGTTCTAGCGGGAGGTGCAGATACGCAGTATTTT. V gene TRBV7-9 combines with J gene TRBJ2-3; 11 nucleotides agree with TRBD2. Germline values: CDR1 SEHNR, CDR2 FQNEAQ (reference sequence). There are 16 residues in the CDR3. The V gene end was trimmed by 5 bases and the J gene end by 4 bases; junction bases not matched to a gene: 8.

Many counts were recorded for this clonotype. The gene calls are TRBV6-2 or TRBV6-3 and TRBJ1-5; D gene ambiguous. CDR1 and CDR2 from the germline V gene are MNHEY and SVGEGT. Trimming shortened V by 4 bases and J by 5 bases, and 9 bases separated the two germline ends. The length of the CDR3 is 13 residues. CDR3 in amino acids: CASSLAGDQPQHF. In DNA, the CDR3 is TGTGCCAGCAGTTTGGCCGGGGATCAGCCCCAGCATTTT.

The rearrangement uses TRBV6-2 or TRBV6-3 and TRBJ1-2, with D unresolved. CDR3 length equals 14 residues. Germline V gene sequence: CDR1 MNHEY, CDR2 SVGEGT. V shed 0 bases and J shed 4 bases, with 9 bases lying between them. This CDR3 is CASSYSIGLYGYTF. CDR3 bases: TGTGCCAGCAGTTACTCAATCGGCCTCTATGGCTACACCTTC.

The sample holds many counts of this clonotype. The V and J genes are TRBV28 and TRBJ2-1; TRBD1 matches at 10 bases. Germline V gives CDR1 MDHEN, CDR2 SYDVKM. Germline trimming cut 5 bases from V and 5 bases from J; bases unmatched to any gene: 6. The CDR3 runs 15 residues. CDR3: CASSVTGTGDNEQFF. CDR3 sequence (DNA): TGTGCCAGCAGTGTTACCGGGACAGGGGACAATGAGCAGTTCTTC.

The sample holds many counts of this clonotype. This sequence joins TRBV29-1 and TRBJ1-2; 8 positions agree with TRBD1. The V gene end was trimmed by 7 bases and the J gene end by 3 bases; junction bases not matched to a gene: 7. The CDR3 spans 13 residues. Looked up from germline, CDR1 is SQVTM and CDR2 is ANQGSEA. The CDR3 loop is CSGTAGGDYGYTF. The CDR3, as DNA: TGCAGCGGAACCGCAGGGGGCGACTATGGCTACACCTTC.

This clonotype was observed at least ten times. The CDR3: CASSGSNRGGSGYTF. CDR3 coding DNA: TGCGCCAGCAGCGGGTCGAACAGGGGGGGTAGCGGCTACACCTTC. The rearrangement links TRBV5-1 to TRBJ1-2, with 8 bases that match TRBD1. From germline, CDR1 is SGHRS and CDR2 YFSETQ. After removal of 4 bases from V and 8 bases from J, the junction contained 13 bases not matched to a gene. The CDR3 runs to 15 residues.